This is a list of T cell receptor beta chains from one sample in a study of human T cells and chemical hapten exposure. TCRdb ran MiXCR on the RACE reads and lists one entry per CDR3 protein. The sample includes 150,000 to 200,000 distinct CDR3 sequences, about 25% seen only once; the top ten take roughly 2.5%. Sequencing was performed on whole blood, taken in connection with sensitization to the hapten diphenylcyclopropenone (DPC). Receptor source: a woman between 40 and 55 years old with alopecia areata. Some clones in this sample may be carry-over from other donors' samples. The CDR3 runs from the conserved cysteine through the conserved F or W. The D gene is left open where the match is weak. Only some rows state a clone size, as once, few, many or a class for expanded clones.

D | size | J | V | DNA | CDR3
. | . | TRBJ2-1 | TRBV6-2/TRBV6-3 | TGTGCCAGCAGTAGCGGTTGGGCCGATGAGCAGTTCTTC | CASSSGWADEQFF
. | once | TRBJ1-1 | TRBV21-1 | TGTGCCAGCACCCCCAGCTCCCAGGAAACTGAAGCTTTCTTT | CASTPSSQETEAFF
. | few | TRBJ1-4 | TRBV5-6 | TGTGCCAGCAGCTTGGGCGGGTTTTCGCGTGAAAAACTGTTTTTT | CASSLGGFSREKLFF
. | few | TRBJ1-2 | TRBV29-1 | TGCAGCGTTGGGGGGCGAAGTATAGGCTACACCTTC | CSVGGRSIGYTF
. | few | TRBJ1-5 | TRBV28 | TGTGCCAGCAGTTTGTTTGGACGGACTAGCAATCAGCCCCAGCATTTT | CASSLFGRTSNQPQHF
. | . | TRBJ2-1 | TRBV1 | TGCACCAGCAGCCTTGAAACTCGGAGCGGGGGATACAATGAGCAGTTCTTC | CTSSLETRSGGYNEQFF
. | . | TRBJ2-7 | TRBV20-1 | TGCAGTGCTAGACTACCCGGGACAAAAAACGAGCAGTACTTC | CSARLPGTKNEQYF
. | many | TRBJ2-7 | TRBV28 | TGTGCCAGCGGTCCTTCCTACGAGCAGTACTTC | CASGPSYEQYF
TRBD1 | . | TRBJ1-4 | TRBV6-5 | TGTGCCAGCAGTCCGCAGACAGGGGGGAATGAAAAACTGTTTTTT | CASSPQTGGNEKLFF
TRBD1 | . | TRBJ1-2 | TRBV20-1 | TGCAGTGCGGTTCCTCCGGGACAGGAAGCTGGCTACACCTTC | CSAVPPGQEAGYTF
. | few | TRBJ1-1 | TRBV12-3/TRBV12-4 | TGTGCCAGCAGTTTTTCCCCAACAGGCACTGAAGCTTTCTTT | CASSFSPTGTEAFF
. | . | TRBJ2-7 | TRBV5-1 | TGCGCCAGCAGCATGGGTCAGGGCGAGCAGTACTTC | CASSMGQGEQYF
TRBD1 | . | TRBJ1-6 | TRBV6-5 | TGTGCCACCCGGACAGGGTCTAATTCACCCCTCCACTTT | CATRTGSNSPLHF
. | . | TRBJ2-1 | TRBV30 | TGTGCCTGGAGTGTAGGCCAGCGAAACTACAATGAGCAGTTCTTC | CAWSVGQRNYNEQFF
. | few | TRBJ2-5 | TRBV5-8 | TGTGCCACCCTACCGGGGCAGGGCGGGCCCGAGACCCAGTACTTC | CATLPGQGGPETQYF
. | . | TRBJ1-1 | TRBV12-3/TRBV12-4 | TGTGCCAGCAGTCCTCAGCCGAACACTGAAGCTTTCTTT | CASSPQPNTEAFF
. | few | TRBJ2-3 | TRBV20-1 | TGCAGTGCTAGAGTGGTCAGGCTGGATACGCAGTATTTT | CSARVVRLDTQYF
TRBD1 | few | TRBJ1-5 | TRBV28 | TGTGCCAGCAGTTTAGACAGGGGGGCCTCCGGGCAGCCCCAGCATTTT | CASSLDRGASGQPQHF
. | once | TRBJ2-2 | TRBV9 | TGTGCCCGAGAGGTGTACGGCACCGGGGAGCTGTTTTTT | CAREVYGTGELFF
. | . | TRBJ2-1 | TRBV9 | TGTGCCAGCAGCCCTAGGGGTAGTAACTCCTACAATGAGCAGTTCTTC | CASSPRGSNSYNEQFF
. | . | TRBJ1-1 | TRBV29-1 | TGCACAGCGGGGGAGCAGATGAACACTGAAGCTTTCTTT | CTAGEQMNTEAFF
. | . | TRBJ2-4 | TRBV28 | TGTGCCAGCAGCCAGCGGGTGGCAGGGGAGATAAACATTCAGTACTTC | CASSQRVAGEINIQYF
TRBD1 | . | TRBJ1-2 | TRBV6-5 | TGTGCCAGCAGCAGCGGACAGGCCCGTCCTGGCTACACCTTC | CASSSGQARPGYTF
. | . | TRBJ2-7 | TRBV6-5 | TGTGCCAGCAGACAGACTAACTTGAGAGCCTACGAGCAGTACTTC | CASRQTNLRAYEQYF
. | . | TRBJ1-1 | TRBV7-9 | TGTGCCAGCAGCCCCCCAGGGGACACTGAAGCTTTCTTT | CASSPPGDTEAFF
. | once | TRBJ2-1 | TRBV20-1 | TGCAGCCTTCAGGGGGGGCCGGGAGGGCCTTTCTCCTACAATGAGCAGTTCTTC | CSLQGGPGGPFSYNEQFF
. | few | TRBJ2-7 | TRBV27 | TGTGCCAGCAGGGAGGGGGCAAGCTCCTACGAGCAGTACTTC | CASREGASSYEQYF